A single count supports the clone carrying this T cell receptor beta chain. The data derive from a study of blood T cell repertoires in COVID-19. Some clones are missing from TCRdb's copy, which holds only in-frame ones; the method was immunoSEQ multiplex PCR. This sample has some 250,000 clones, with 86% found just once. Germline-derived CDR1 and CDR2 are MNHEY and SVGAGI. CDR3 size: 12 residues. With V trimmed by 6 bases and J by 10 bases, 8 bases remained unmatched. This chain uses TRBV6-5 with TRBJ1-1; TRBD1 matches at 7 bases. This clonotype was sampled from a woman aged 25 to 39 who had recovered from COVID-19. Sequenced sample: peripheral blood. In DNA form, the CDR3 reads TGTGCCAGCAGATTACAGGGGAAGCCAGCTTTCTTT. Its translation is CASRLQGKPAFF.